The 5 T cell receptor beta chains presented below share a single source sample, sequenced in a study of T-cell reconstitution after alpha-beta-depleted transplantation in children. Unique molecular identifiers tagged the TCRbeta library. From the PCR reads, TCRdb called clonotypes with MiXCR, one entry per CDR3 protein. The repertoire includes around 680,000 distinct CDR3 sequences, around a sixth of them detected once, and around 0.96% sits in the top ten. The specimen was PBMCs from the stem cell graft donor, collected from the stem cell graft. All receptors derive from a human donor who donated a stem cell graft to a child with acute myeloid leukemia.

The rearrangement joins TRBV12-3 or TRBV12-4 to TRBJ2-3, with TRBD1 matching over 9 bases. Unmatched junction bases numbered 12, after V lost 5 bases and J lost 6 bases. CDR3 length equals 16 residues. For the CDR3, the DNA is TGTGCCAGCAGTAGGGACAGGGTGAGGGGGTCGGATACGCAGTATTTT. Translation: CASSRDRVRGSDTQYF.

This clonotype was observed many times. The chain has TRBV20-1 and TRBJ1-2, with 8 bases that match TRBD1. Germline V gives CDR1 DFQATT, CDR2 SNEGSKA (reference sequence). Trimming at V came to 5 bases and at J to 6 bases, leaving 14 bases not matched to a gene. The CDR3 loop spans 15 amino acids. CDR3 loop: CSALVQGQGPDGYTF. The CDR3 DNA reads TGCAGTGCTCTCGTCCAAGGACAGGGACCAGATGGCTACACCTTC.

The gene calls are TRBV7-2 and TRBJ2-1; the D gene is possibly TRBD1 (6 bases). V lost 5 bases to trimming and J lost 10 bases, with 18 bases between them. The CDR3 loop spans 14 amino acids. Germline V gene lookup returns CDR1 SGHTA and CDR2 FQGNSA. CDR3 nucleotide sequence: TGTGCCAGCAGCCCCATACCACAGGGATACGAGCAGTTCTTC. Translating gives CASSPIPQGYEQFF. Filled out from reference TRBV7-2 and TRBJ2-1, the complete variable domain reads GAGVSQSPSNKVTEKGKDVELRCDPISGHTALYWYRQSLGQGLEFLIYFQGNSAPDKSGLPSDRFSAERTGGSVSTLTIQRTQQEDSAVYLCASSPIPQGYEQFFGPGTRLTVL.

The J gene is TRBJ1-2, the V gene TRBV5-6, with TRBD1 matching over 7 bases. V shed 0 bases, J shed 4 bases, and the junction held 9 bases outside the gene matches. Germline CDR1 is SGHDT and CDR2 is YYEEEE. CDR3 length: 16 amino acids. In nucleotides, the CDR3 is TGTGCCAGCAGCTTGGGACAGGGTGTTTTTGCCTATGGCTACACCTTC. Its protein product is CASSLGQGVFAYGYTF.

This clonotype was seen many times. The CDR3 DNA reads as TGCAGCGGGAGGGGACGGGACTATGGCTACACCTTC. Translated, it gives CSGRGRDYGYTF. The chain joins TRBV29-1 to TRBJ1-2; maybe TRBD1 (5 bases). Germline V gene lookup returns CDR1 SQVTM and CDR2 ANQGSEA. This CDR3 region has 12 residues. V shed 7 bases and J shed 3 bases, with 12 bases lying between them.